The present T cell receptor (beta chain) was sequenced within a study of cytomegalovirus exposure and HLA in healthy donors. The primer mix had 60 Vbeta and 13 Jbeta primers. This table comes from immunoSEQ multiplex PCR, and its TCRdb copy is limited to in-frame clones, with some not included. The table has some 130,000 clones, about three quarters seen once; the top ten hold approximately 1%. V trimming: 3 bases; J trimming: 4 bases; junction bases outside the gene matches: 10. The CDR3 is made up of 17 amino acids. Germline V CDR1 and CDR2: LGHNA, YNFKEQ. Not recorded for this donor was the CMV serostatus.

V gene TRBV4-2 combines with J gene TRBJ2-2, with 8 bases identical to TRBD2. The clonotype originates from a human donor in good health. Specimen: PBMCs. The CDR3 here is CASSHEPQRGGTGELFF. The DNA of the CDR3 is TGTGCCAGCAGCCATGAGCCGCAACGGGGGGGCACCGGGGAGCTGTTTTTT.